This entry lists 18 T cell receptor beta chains sequenced from one sample in a study of Graves' ophthalmopathy and Graves' hyperthyroidism. Amplification targeted the TCR beta CDR3 regions, with RNA transcripts as the source material. RT-PCR in the first round used HTBI primers; a second-round multiplex PCR followed. TCRdb fed the multiplex PCR reads into MiXCR, producing one record per CDR3 protein. Counted here are 450,000 to 600,000 distinct CDR3 sequences, roughly 40% occurring once; the ten biggest clones make up 3.5% to 5%. The sample consisted of peripheral blood or thyroid tissue (not recorded which). The receptors here all came from an adult man with Graves' hyperthyroidism.

This clonotype was detected ten times or more. The chain uses TRBV5-4 and TRBJ1-2, with a possible D match to TRBD1 (6 bases). Germline lookup yields CDR1 SGHNT and CDR2 YYREEE (reference sequence). The CDR3 covers 16 residues. The V gene lost 2 bases and the J gene lost 4 bases, with 18 bases spanning the gap. The CDR3 protein is CASSLVQGADSYGYTF. CDR3 coding DNA: TGTGCCAGCAGCTTAGTACAGGGTGCAGATTCCTATGGCTACACCTTC. The whole variable domain, remainder taken from reference TRBV5-4 and TRBJ1-2, is ETGVTQSPTHLIKTRGQQVTLRCSSQSGHNTVSWYQQALGQGPQFIFQYYREEENGRGNFPPRFSGLQFPNYSSELNVNALELDDSALYLCASSLVQGADSYGYTFGSGTRLTVV.

This clonotype was recorded a few times. This chain joins TRBV30 and TRBJ1-5, with D unclear. Germline values: CDR1 GTSNPN, CDR2 SVGIG (reference sequence). The CDR3 spans 13 residues. The V gene lost 2 bases and the J gene lost 1 base, with 6 bases spanning the gap. CDR3 in amino acids: CAWSTSSNQPQHF. For the CDR3, the DNA is TGTGCCTGGAGTACCAGCAGCAATCAGCCCCAGCATTTT.

This clonotype has ten or more counts. This chain uses TRBV11-2 with TRBJ2-7; no clear D. V dropped 7 bases and J dropped 0 bases, with 7 bases sitting between them. Per the germline V gene, CDR1 is SGHAT and CDR2 is FQNNGV. The CDR3 contains 12 residues. The CDR3: CASNRNSYEQYF. CDR3 nucleotides: TGTGCCAGCAACAGAAACTCCTACGAGCAGTACTTC. Full variable domain (remainder filled in from reference TRBV11-2 and TRBJ2-7): EAGVAQSPRYKIIEKRQSVAFWCNPISGHATLYWYQQILGQGPKLLIQFQNNGVVDDSQLPKDRFSAERLKGVDSTLKIQPAKLEDSAVYLCASNRNSYEQYFGPGTRLTVT.

Many counts were recorded for this clonotype. The chain couples TRBV7-6 to TRBJ2-6; D remains ambiguous. Germline CDR1 is SGHVS and CDR2 is FNYEAQ. This CDR3 region has 16 residues. The ends were cut back, 5 bases at V and 0 bases at J, with 11 bases in the middle. The DNA for the CDR3 is TGTGCCAGCAGCCGCAGACGTGGCTCTGGGGCCAACGTCCTGACTTTC. Encoded protein: CASSRRRGSGANVLTF.

This clonotype appeared a few times. CDR3 nucleotide sequence: TGTGCCAGCAGCCAACTAATAGCGGGAGCCTACAATGAGCAGTTCTTC. Translating gives CASSQLIAGAYNEQFF. The chain combines TRBV14 with TRBJ2-1, with 9 positions matching TRBD2. The CDR3 runs 16 residues. The V and J ends lost 2 bases and 2 bases, in that order; junction bases with no gene match: 4. Germline V lookup: CDR1 SGHDN, CDR2 FVKESK.

This clonotype was seen repeatedly, ten times or more. This sequence joins TRBV10-3 and TRBJ2-5; D not resolved. The CDR3 has 16 residues. The V gene's germline CDR1 is ENHRY and CDR2 SYGVKD. Trimming cost V 0 bases and J 2 bases, with 13 bases left between them. The CDR3 sequence: CAISESRIGPQETQYF. The CDR3 nucleotides are TGTGCCATCAGTGAGTCGAGAATAGGGCCACAAGAGACCCAGTACTTC.

This clonotype was detected ten times or more. The chain links TRBV20-1 to TRBJ1-1, with TRBD1 as a possible D gene (5 bases). The V and J ends lost 3 bases and 5 bases respectively, with 13 bases between them. The CDR3 is made up of 13 amino acids. CDR1 is DFQATT, CDR2 SNEGSKA, per germline (reference sequence). This CDR3 reads CSASGVRGTEAFF. The CDR3 DNA sequence: TGCAGTGCTAGTGGGGTTAGGGGAACTGAAGCTTTCTTT.

This rearrangement joins TRBV7-6 to TRBJ2-2, with D unresolved. Germline V gene data show CDR1 as SGHVS and CDR2 as FNYEAQ. This CDR3 has 13 amino acids. V was pared by 5 bases and J by 7 bases, with 11 bases between. CDR3 DNA sequence: TGTGCCAGCAGCCCTAGATGGATCGGGGAGCTGTTTTTT. Encoded protein: CASSPRWIGELFF.

The chain recombines TRBV29-1 with TRBJ1-2, with a tentative D call TRBD1 (6 bases). Germline V lookup: CDR1 SQVTM, CDR2 ANQGSEA. The CDR3 totals 12 residues. V shed 7 bases and J shed 8 bases, with 17 bases lying between them. The CDR3 is CSALAGAGGYTF. CDR3 nucleotide sequence: TGCAGCGCACTAGCGGGGGCCGGGGGCTACACCTTC.

This clonotype has only a few counts. V is TRBV27 and J is TRBJ2-2; perhaps TRBD2 as D (6 bases). Per the germline V gene, CDR1 is MNHEY and CDR2 is SMNVEV (reference sequence). There are 15 residues in the CDR3. V was pared by 7 bases and J by 8 bases, with 20 bases between. The CDR3 loop reads CASNQRANRMGELFF. Here the CDR3 DNA reads TGTGCCAGCAACCAGCGGGCCAACCGAATGGGGGAGCTGTTTTTT.

There are many counts of this clonotype. The chain has TRBV12-3 or TRBV12-4 and TRBJ2-5; no reliable D call. This CDR3 has 16 residues. V lost 5 bases to trimming and J lost 5 bases, with 21 bases between them. The CDR3 nucleotides are TGTGCCAGCAGTGAACCCCCGGACGCCCAACGTGAGACCCAGTACTTC. Protein product: CASSEPPDAQRETQYF.

V is TRBV20-1 and J is TRBJ1-5; D remains ambiguous. V gave up 2 bases and J gave up 14 bases, with 16 bases separating them. The CDR3 length is 12 residues. Germline-derived CDR1 and CDR2 are DFQATT and SNEGSKA (reference sequence). The CDR3 region is CSARLAGAYEHF. CDR3 nucleotides: TGCAGTGCTAGACTAGCGGGTGCCTACGAGCATTTT.

This clonotype has a count of ten or more. The V gene is TRBV12-3 or TRBV12-4, the J gene TRBJ1-5, with 7 bases aligning to TRBD1. Germline trimming cut 5 bases from V and 7 bases from J; bases unmatched to any gene: 11. CDR3 length: 15 residues. The CDR3 sequence is CASSLRDSRTQPQHF. CDR3 bases: TGTGCCAGCAGTCTCAGGGACAGTCGGACCCAGCCCCAGCATTTT.

This clonotype has ten or more counts. For the CDR3, the DNA is TGTGCCAGCAGCCCCGACAGATATGGCTACACCTTC. As protein: CASSPDRYGYTF. The chain employs TRBV7-2 and TRBJ1-2; a weak D match, TRBD1 (5 bases). Trimming stripped 5 bases from V and 5 bases from J, with 9 bases between. CDR3 size: 12 residues. Germline V gene data show CDR1 as SGHTA and CDR2 as FQGNSA.

V usage is TRBV12-3 or TRBV12-4 and J usage is TRBJ2-6, with D unresolved. Trimming stripped 6 bases from V and 4 bases from J, with 7 bases between. This CDR3 is 13 amino acids long. The CDR3 loop reads CASRRAGANVLTF. The CDR3 DNA follows: TGTGCCAGCAGACGGGCAGGGGCCAACGTCCTGACTTTC.

This clonotype was seen repeatedly, ten times or more. V is TRBV20-1 and J is TRBJ2-7; 7 bases match TRBD1. CDR1 and CDR2 (germline): DFQATT, SNEGSKA (reference sequence). Losses at the gene ends were 0 bases for V and 5 bases for J; bases not matched to a gene: 7. The CDR3 consists of 14 residues. For the CDR3, the DNA is TGCAGTGCTAGAGATCAGCGACAGGGTAACGAGCAGTACTTC. Translated, it gives CSARDQRQGNEQYF.

This clonotype appeared many times. This chain links TRBV6-1 with TRBJ2-7, with D maybe TRBD2 (5 bases). Germline assignment: CDR1 MNHNS and CDR2 SASEGT. The CDR3 covers 14 residues. V dropped 4 bases and J dropped 5 bases, with 15 bases sitting between them. The CDR3 here is CASSVIGVLDEQYF. In DNA, the CDR3 is TGTGCCAGCAGTGTGATCGGGGTTTTGGACGAGCAGTACTTC.

This sequence joins TRBV5-5 and TRBJ1-6, with 9 bases lining up with TRBD1. This CDR3 region has 14 residues. In germline, CDR1 is SGHKS, CDR2 YYEKEE (reference sequence). V lost 2 bases to trimming and J lost 9 bases; unmatched junction nucleotides: 3. The CDR3 reads CASSFTGQGSPLHF. The CDR3 bases are TGTGCCAGCAGCTTCACGGGACAGGGTTCACCCCTCCACTTT.